The 9 T cell receptor beta chains given below trace back to one sample, sequenced in a study of follicular helper T cells after annual influenza vaccination. Indicated time point: 2014-2015 season, pre-vaccination. Libraries were prepared by immunoSEQ multiplex PCR; TCRdb keeps only in-frame clonotypes and omits some of them. The sample gives about 27,000 clones, 70% to 90% of which show up once; 0.95% to 1.5% is in the top ten. This material consisted of CXCR5+ CD38- circulating T follicular helper cells from blood, taken on the day of influenza vaccination. Subset noted: circulating Tfh, non-naive CD4+CXCR5+PD-1+ (ICOS+CD38+ or ICOS-CD38-). The receptors stem from an adult who received the influenza vaccine.

This clone showed up just once. The rearrangement links TRBV5-1 to TRBJ2-2; TRBD1 agrees at 7 bases. CDR1 is SGHRS, CDR2 YFSETQ, per germline. J gave up 9 bases and V 7 bases, and 9 bases lay outside the gene matches. CDR3 length: 13 amino acids. CDR3 sequence: CASAFDRERELFF. The CDR3 nucleotides are TGCGCCAGCGCCTTCGACAGGGAGCGGGAGCTGTTTTTT.

V is TRBV6-5 and J is TRBJ2-7, with TRBD2 matching 9 bases. The CDR3 loop spans 15 amino acids. Germline trimming cut 2 bases from V and 4 bases from J; bases unmatched to any gene: 6. Germline CDR1 MNHEY, CDR2 SVGAGI. CDR3 amino acids: CASSYLAGGNYEQYF. The CDR3 region has the DNA TGTGCCAGCAGTTACCTCGCGGGGGGGAATTACGAGCAGTACTTC.

V usage is TRBV6-1 and J usage is TRBJ1-5; a weak D match, TRBD1 (6 bases). The CDR3 is made up of 14 amino acids. CDR1 MNHNS and CDR2 SASEGT come from the germline V gene. Deletions cut 8 bases from V and 5 bases from J, with 16 bases between. This CDR3 is CASSRGDTDQPQHF. CDR3 coding DNA: TGTGCCAGCTCCCGAGGGGACACAGATCAGCCCCAGCATTTT.

The rearrangement joins TRBV11-2 to TRBJ1-5; tentative D call: TRBD1 (6 bases). CDR3 length: 13 residues. The germline V gene encodes CDR1 SGHAT and CDR2 FQNNGV. V shed 8 bases and J shed 4 bases, with 12 bases lying between them. The CDR3 DNA follows: TGTGCCAGCGGTCAGGACAGAAATCAGCCCCAGCATTTT. Translated, it gives CASGQDRNQPQHF.

This chain uses TRBV2 with TRBJ2-3; TRBD1 matches at 10 bases. The CDR3 has 15 amino acids. Germline assignment: CDR1 SNHLY and CDR2 FYNNEI. V trimming: 7 bases; J trimming: 4 bases; junction bases outside the gene matches: 8. The DNA of the CDR3 is TGTGCCAGCACCCTAGACAGGGGGCGGTCAGATACGCAGTATTTT. This codes for CASTLDRGRSDTQYF. Full variable domain (rest looked up from reference TRBV2 and TRBJ2-3): EPEVTQTPSHQVTQMGQEVILRCVPISNHLYFYWYRQILGQKVEFLVSFYNNEISEKSEIFDDQFSVERPDGSNFTLKIRSTKLEDSAMYFCASTLDRGRSDTQYFGPGTRLTVL.

The chain is built from TRBV5-6 and TRBJ2-5; 14 bases map to TRBD2. Trimming removed 1 base from V and 4 bases from J; junction bases left unmatched: 6. This CDR3 region has 17 residues. In germline, CDR1 is SGHDT, CDR2 YYEEEE. CDR3 nucleotides: TGTGCCAGCAGCTTGAGGACTAGCGGGGGGCGAGGAGAGACCCAGTACTTC. It is translated as CASSLRTSGGRGETQYF.

The genes are TRBV4-2 and TRBJ2-1; tentative D call: TRBD1 (6 bases). CDR3 length equals 16 residues. V was shortened by 4 bases and J by 5 bases, with 18 bases between the two germline ends. The germline gives CDR1 LGHNA, CDR2 YNFKEQ. The chain's CDR3 is CASSPFQGSTHNEQFF. The CDR3 region has the DNA TGTGCCAGCAGCCCCTTCCAGGGGTCGACCCACAATGAGCAGTTCTTC.

This chain uses TRBV30 with TRBJ1-6; 10 bases line up with TRBD1. CDR1 and CDR2 from the germline V gene are GTSNPN and SVGIG (reference sequence). The junction had 9 bases not matched to a gene; V was cut back by 3 bases and J by 10 bases. This CDR3 is built from 15 residues. The CDR3 nucleotides read TGTGCCTGGAGCCCTGGGGACAGGGGAGTCTCACCCCTCCACTTT. Translation gives CAWSPGDRGVSPLHF.

The chain has TRBV28 and TRBJ2-7; 9 bases line up with TRBD1. CDR1 and CDR2 (germline): MDHEN, SYDVKM. The J segment lost 5 bases and the V segment lost 5 bases, leaving 13 bases of the junction unmatched. The CDR3 covers 16 residues. CDR3 bases: TGTGCCAGCAGTAGTCCCGGGACAGGGACCCCCCACGAGCAGTACTTC. Its protein is CASSSPGTGTPHEQYF.